The text below deals with one TCR beta chain. TCRdb ran MiXCR on the PCR reads. This sample carries around 9,000 clones, around 43% of them seen once, and the ten largest clones take 30% to 40%. Treatment of any kind had been given to no patient before thyroid surgery. This sample was taken from a study of metastatic and nonmetastatic thyroid tumors. The CDR3 covers 15 residues. V shed 6 bases and J 4 bases; nucleotides not matched to a gene: 4. V is TRBV12-3 or TRBV12-4 and J is TRBJ2-7; 15 positions agree with TRBD2. Sequences were obtained from tumor tissue. The receptor comes from a male donor with papillary thyroid cancer or a benign thyroid nodule (not recorded which). Some clones in this sample may be carry-over from other donors' samples. CDR3 coding DNA: TGTGCCAGCAGGCGGACTAGCGGGAGGGGGTACGAGCAGTACTTC. Protein: CASRRTSGRGYEQYF.